The T cell receptor beta chain described here comes from a study of cytomegalovirus exposure and HLA in healthy donors. Study-wide context: The same platform was used for the approximately 120 validation repertoires as for the approximately 630 first-cohort repertoires, as reported in a later analysis. Study conclusions and caveats: Confirmation in vitro established that three CMV-associated chains were specific for CMV antigens.

Some clones are missing from TCRdb's copy, which holds only in-frame ones; the method was immunoSEQ multiplex PCR. The table includes 100,000 to 150,000 clones, just under 95% detected once. This clone has a single count. Its specificity is unknown. The germline V gene has CDR1 SGHRS and CDR2 YFSETQ. This CDR3 is built from 16 residues. The V end was cut by 1 base, the J end by 5 bases, with 19 bases between. This receptor was identified in a woman aged 18-29 years in good health and CMV-seronegative. J is TRBJ2-7 and V is TRBV5-1, with unresolved D. The sample consisted of PBMCs. CDR3 sequence reads: CASSLSFSSTENEQYF. CDR3 sequence (DNA): TGCGCCAGCAGCTTGTCCTTTTCGAGTACAGAGAACGAGCAGTACTTC. The full variable domain, its missing parts supplied by reference TRBV5-1 and TRBJ2-7, is KAGVTQTPRYLIKTRGQQVTLSCSPISGHRSVSWYQQTPGQGLQFLFEYFSETQRNKGNFPGRFSGRQFSNSRSEMNVSTLELGDSALYLCASSLSFSSTENEQYFGPGTRLTVT.